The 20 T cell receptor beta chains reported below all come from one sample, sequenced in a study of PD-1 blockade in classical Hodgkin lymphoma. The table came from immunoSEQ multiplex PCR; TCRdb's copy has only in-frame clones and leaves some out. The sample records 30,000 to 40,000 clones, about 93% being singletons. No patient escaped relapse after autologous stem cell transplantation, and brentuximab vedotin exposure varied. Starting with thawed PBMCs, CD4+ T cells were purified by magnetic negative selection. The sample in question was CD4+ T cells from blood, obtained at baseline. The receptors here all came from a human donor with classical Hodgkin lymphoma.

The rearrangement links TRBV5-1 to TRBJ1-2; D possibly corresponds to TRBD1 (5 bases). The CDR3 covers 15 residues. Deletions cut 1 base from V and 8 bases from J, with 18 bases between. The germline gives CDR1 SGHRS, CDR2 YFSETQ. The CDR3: CASSLTPRGERGYTF. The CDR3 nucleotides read TGCGCCAGCAGCTTGACCCCGAGGGGAGAGCGAGGCTACACCTTC.

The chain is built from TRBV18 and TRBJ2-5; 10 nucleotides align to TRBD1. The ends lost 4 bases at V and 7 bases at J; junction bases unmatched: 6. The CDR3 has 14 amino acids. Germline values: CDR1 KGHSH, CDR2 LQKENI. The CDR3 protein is CASSRDRGLGTQYF. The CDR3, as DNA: TGTGCCAGCTCACGGGACAGGGGTCTAGGGACCCAGTACTTC.

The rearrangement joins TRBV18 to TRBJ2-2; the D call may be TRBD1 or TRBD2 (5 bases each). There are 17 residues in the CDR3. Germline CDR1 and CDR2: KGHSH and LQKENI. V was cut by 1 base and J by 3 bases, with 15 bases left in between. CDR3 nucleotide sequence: TGTGCCAGCTCACCACGGGGGTCCCCCGGGGACACCGGGGAGCTGTTTTTT. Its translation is CASSPRGSPGDTGELFF.

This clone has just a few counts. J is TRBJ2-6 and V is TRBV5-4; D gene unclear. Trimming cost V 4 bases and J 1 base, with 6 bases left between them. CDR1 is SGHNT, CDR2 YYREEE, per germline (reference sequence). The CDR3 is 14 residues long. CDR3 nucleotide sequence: TGTGCCAGCAGCCGAAATTCTGGGGCCAACGTCCTGACTTTC. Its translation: CASSRNSGANVLTF.

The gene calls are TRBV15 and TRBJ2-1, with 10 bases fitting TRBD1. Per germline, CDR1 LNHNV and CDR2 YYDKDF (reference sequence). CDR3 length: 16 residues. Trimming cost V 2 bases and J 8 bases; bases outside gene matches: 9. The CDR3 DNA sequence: TGTGCCACCAGCAGACCCCTCCAGACAGGGGGCGATGAGCAGTTCTTC. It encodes CATSRPLQTGGDEQFF.

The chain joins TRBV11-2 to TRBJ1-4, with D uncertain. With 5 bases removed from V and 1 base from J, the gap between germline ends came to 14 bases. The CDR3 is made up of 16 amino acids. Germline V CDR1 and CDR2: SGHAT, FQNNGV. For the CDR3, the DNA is TGTGCCAGCAGCCCAAACCTCGCAGGAACTAATGAAAAACTGTTTTTT. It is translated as CASSPNLAGTNEKLFF.

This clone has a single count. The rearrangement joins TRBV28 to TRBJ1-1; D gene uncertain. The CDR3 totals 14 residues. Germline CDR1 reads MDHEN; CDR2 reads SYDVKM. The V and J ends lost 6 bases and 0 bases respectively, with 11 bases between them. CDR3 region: CASSPRPVNTEAFF. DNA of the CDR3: TGTGCCAGCAGCCCGCGGCCAGTGAACACTGAAGCTTTCTTT.

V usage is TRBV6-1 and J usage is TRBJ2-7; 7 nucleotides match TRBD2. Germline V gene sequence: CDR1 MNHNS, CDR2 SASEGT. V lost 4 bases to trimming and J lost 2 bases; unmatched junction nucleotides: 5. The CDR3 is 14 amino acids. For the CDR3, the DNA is TGTGCCAGCAGTGGCTTTCGGGGGGCCTACGAGCAGTACTTC. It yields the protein CASSGFRGAYEQYF.

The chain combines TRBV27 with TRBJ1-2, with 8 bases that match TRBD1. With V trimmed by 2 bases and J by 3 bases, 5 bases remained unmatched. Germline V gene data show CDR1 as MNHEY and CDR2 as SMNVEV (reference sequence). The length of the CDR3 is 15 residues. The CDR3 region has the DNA TGTGCCAGCAGTTTACGGGACAGGCCCTACTATGGCTACACCTTC. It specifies CASSLRDRPYYGYTF.

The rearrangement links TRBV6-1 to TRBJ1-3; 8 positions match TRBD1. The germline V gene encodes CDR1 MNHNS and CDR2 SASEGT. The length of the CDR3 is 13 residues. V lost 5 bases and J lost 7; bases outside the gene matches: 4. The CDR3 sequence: CASSSDRVNTIYF. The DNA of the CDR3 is TGTGCCAGCAGTTCGGACAGGGTCAACACCATATATTTT.

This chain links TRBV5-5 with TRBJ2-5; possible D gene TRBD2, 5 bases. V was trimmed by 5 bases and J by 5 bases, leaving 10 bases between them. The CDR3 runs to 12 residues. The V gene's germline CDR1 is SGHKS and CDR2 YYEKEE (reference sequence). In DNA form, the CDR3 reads TGTGCCAGCAGTCTCGGGGTGGAGACCCAGTACTTC. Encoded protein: CASSLGVETQYF.

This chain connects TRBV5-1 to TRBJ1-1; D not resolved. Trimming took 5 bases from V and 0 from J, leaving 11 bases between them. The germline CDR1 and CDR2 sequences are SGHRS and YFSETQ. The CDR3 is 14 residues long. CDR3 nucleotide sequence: TGCGCCAGCAGGGGCCGGGAAATGAACACTGAAGCTTTCTTT. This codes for CASRGREMNTEAFF.

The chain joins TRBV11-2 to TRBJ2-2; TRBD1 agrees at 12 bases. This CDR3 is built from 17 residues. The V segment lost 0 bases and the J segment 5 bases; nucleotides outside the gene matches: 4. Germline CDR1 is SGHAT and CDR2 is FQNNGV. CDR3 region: CASSLEGDRGRTGELFF. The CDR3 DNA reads TGTGCCAGCAGCTTAGAGGGGGACAGGGGGCGAACCGGGGAGCTGTTTTTT.

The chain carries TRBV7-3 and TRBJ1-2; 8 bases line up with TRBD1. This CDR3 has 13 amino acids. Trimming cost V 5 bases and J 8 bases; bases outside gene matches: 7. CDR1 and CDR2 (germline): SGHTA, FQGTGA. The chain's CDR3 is CASSTAGGLGYTF. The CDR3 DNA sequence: TGTGCCAGCAGCACAGCAGGGGGCTTGGGCTACACCTTC.

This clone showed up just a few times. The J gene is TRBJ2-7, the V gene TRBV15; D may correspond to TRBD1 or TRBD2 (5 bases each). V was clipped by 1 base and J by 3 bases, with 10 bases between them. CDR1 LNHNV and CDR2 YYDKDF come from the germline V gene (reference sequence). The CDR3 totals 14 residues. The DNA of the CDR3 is TGTGCCACCAGCAGAGTTTTGGGGGTCTACGAGCAGTACTTC. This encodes CATSRVLGVYEQYF. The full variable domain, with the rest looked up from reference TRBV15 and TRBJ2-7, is DAMVIQNPRYQVTQFGKPVTLSCSQTLNHNVMYWYQQKSSQAPKLLFHYYDKDFNNEADTPDNFQSRRPNTSFCFLDIRSPGLGDTAMYLCATSRVLGVYEQYFGPGTRLTVT.

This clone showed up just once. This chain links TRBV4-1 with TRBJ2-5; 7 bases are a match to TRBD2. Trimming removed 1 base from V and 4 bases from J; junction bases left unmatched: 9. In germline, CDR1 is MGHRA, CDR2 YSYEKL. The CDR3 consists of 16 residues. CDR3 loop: CASSQAHSLAGETQYF. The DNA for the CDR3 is TGCGCCAGCAGCCAAGCCCACTCGTTAGCGGGAGAGACCCAGTACTTC.

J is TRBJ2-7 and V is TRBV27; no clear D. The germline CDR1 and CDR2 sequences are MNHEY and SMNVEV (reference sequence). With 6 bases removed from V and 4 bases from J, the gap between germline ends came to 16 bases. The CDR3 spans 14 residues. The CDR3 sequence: CASRQEQITYEQYF. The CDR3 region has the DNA TGTGCCAGCAGGCAAGAACAGATTACGTACGAGCAGTACTTC.

This chain's CDR3 is CASSPYPLTVKFGEQYF. The CDR3 DNA reads as TGTGCCAGCAGTCCGTATCCCTTGACAGTTAAATTCGGCGAGCAGTACTTC. The chain uses TRBV28 and TRBJ2-7; a weak D match, TRBD1 (5 bases). CDR1 is MDHEN and CDR2 is SYDVKM in the germline V gene. This CDR3 region has 17 residues. V shed 5 bases and J shed 6 bases, with 26 bases lying between them.

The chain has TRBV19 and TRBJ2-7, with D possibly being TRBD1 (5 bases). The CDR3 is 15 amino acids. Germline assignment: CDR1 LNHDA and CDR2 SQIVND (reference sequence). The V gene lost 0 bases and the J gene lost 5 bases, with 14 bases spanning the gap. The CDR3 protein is CASSIEGQSNDEQYF. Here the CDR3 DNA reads TGTGCCAGTAGTATAGAGGGGCAGTCGAATGACGAGCAGTACTTC.

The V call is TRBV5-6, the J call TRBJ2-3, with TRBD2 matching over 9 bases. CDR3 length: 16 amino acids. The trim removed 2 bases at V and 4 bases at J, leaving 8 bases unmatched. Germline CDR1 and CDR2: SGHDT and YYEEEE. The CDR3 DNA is TGTGCCAGCAGCTTCGAAGCGGGAGGTGTTTCAGATACGCAGTATTTT. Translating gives CASSFEAGGVSDTQYF.